A selection of T cell receptor beta chains follows, all from one sample in a study of T cell responses to AZD1222 COVID-19 vaccine. Libraries were prepared by immunoSEQ multiplex PCR; TCRdb keeps only in-frame clonotypes and omits some of them. This sample yields some 140,000 clones, of which more than 85% are seen a single time; 5.4% belongs to the top ten. The sequences come from peripheral blood, collected on day 0 of AZD1222 vaccination. The source is an adult in good health. The CDR3 runs from the conserved cysteine through the conserved F or W. D genes are given only for firm matches. Some rows have no size entry. The others give once, few or many, or a class for an expanded clone.

j_call: TRBJ1-4
clone_size: -
v_call: TRBV9
d_call: -
cdr3_nt: TGTGCCAGCAGCGTAGAGTCAGGAAGGGGTGAAAAACTGTTTTTT
cdr3_aa: CASSVESGRGEKLFF

j_call: TRBJ2-5
clone_size: -
v_call: TRBV14
d_call: -
cdr3_nt: TGTGCCAGCAGCCAAGATGAGTACAGCCAAGAGACCCAGTACTTC
cdr3_aa: CASSQDEYSQETQYF

j_call: TRBJ1-2
clone_size: -
v_call: TRBV28
d_call: -
cdr3_nt: TGTGCCAGCAGCTCCCCCCCCGGGATAGTTGGCTACACCTTC
cdr3_aa: CASSSPPGIVGYTF

j_call: TRBJ2-2
clone_size: -
v_call: TRBV7-9
d_call: -
cdr3_nt: TGTGCCAGCACCAGAAAGTCCCGCCAGGCGAACACCGGGGAGCTGTTTTTT
cdr3_aa: CASTRKSRQANTGELFF

j_call: TRBJ1-3
clone_size: once
v_call: TRBV30
d_call: -
cdr3_nt: TGTGCCTGGACCTATGAATTGGGCCCTGGAAACACCATATATTTT
cdr3_aa: CAWTYELGPGNTIYF

j_call: TRBJ2-7
clone_size: -
v_call: TRBV28
d_call: -
cdr3_nt: TGTGCCTCCTCAGATAGGAGGTTGTTCTACGAGCAGTACTTC
cdr3_aa: CASSDRRLFYEQYF

j_call: TRBJ1-1
clone_size: -
v_call: TRBV7-2
d_call: TRBD1
cdr3_nt: TGTGCCAGCAGCGCCCGACAGGGGCCATACACTGAAGCTTTCTTT
cdr3_aa: CASSARQGPYTEAFF

j_call: TRBJ1-1
clone_size: -
v_call: TRBV7-9
d_call: -
cdr3_nt: TGTGCCAGCAGCTCGGCGGGCTTAAACACTGAAGCTTTCTTT
cdr3_aa: CASSSAGLNTEAFF

j_call: TRBJ1-1
clone_size: -
v_call: TRBV30
d_call: -
cdr3_nt: TGTGCCTGGAACAGGGACACTGAAGCTTTCTTT
cdr3_aa: CAWNRDTEAFF

j_call: TRBJ1-5
clone_size: -
v_call: TRBV5-1
d_call: -
cdr3_nt: TGCGCCAGCAGCTTGGGTCAGGGCGATCAGCCCCAGCATTTT
cdr3_aa: CASSLGQGDQPQHF

j_call: TRBJ1-2
clone_size: -
v_call: TRBV14
d_call: -
cdr3_nt: TGTGCCAGCGTCGGCGAGAAAGGGGGAAATAGATATGGCTACACCTTC
cdr3_aa: CASVGEKGGNRYGYTF

j_call: TRBJ2-3
clone_size: -
v_call: TRBV19
d_call: -
cdr3_nt: TGTGCCAGTAGTATACCCCCCAGCACAGATACGCAGTATTTT
cdr3_aa: CASSIPPSTDTQYF

j_call: TRBJ2-7
clone_size: -
v_call: TRBV15
d_call: TRBD1
cdr3_nt: TGTGCCACCAGCAGGGACAGGGGGGCCTACGAGCAGTACTTC
cdr3_aa: CATSRDRGAYEQYF

j_call: TRBJ2-3
clone_size: -
v_call: TRBV16
d_call: -
cdr3_nt: TGTGCCAGCAGCAAAAGCCAAGATACGCAGTATTTT
cdr3_aa: CASSKSQDTQYF

j_call: TRBJ2-1
clone_size: -
v_call: TRBV4-1
d_call: -
cdr3_nt: TGCGCCAGCAGCCACCCGAACCTAAGACATGAGCAGTTCTTC
cdr3_aa: CASSHPNLRHEQFF

j_call: TRBJ1-2
clone_size: -
v_call: TRBV7-9
d_call: -
cdr3_nt: TGTGCCAGCAGCCTAACAGCTAACTATGGCTACACCTTC
cdr3_aa: CASSLTANYGYTF

j_call: TRBJ1-2
clone_size: -
v_call: TRBV5-4
d_call: TRBD1
cdr3_nt: TGTGCCAGCAGCTTGAGACTTGGACAGGGCTCTGTCGGCTACACCTTC
cdr3_aa: CASSLRLGQGSVGYTF

j_call: TRBJ2-3
clone_size: -
v_call: TRBV14
d_call: -
cdr3_nt: TGTGCCAGCAGCCAATCTCTGTGGATTCTCTCCCCTACGGATACGCAGTATTTT
cdr3_aa: CASSQSLWILSPTDTQYF